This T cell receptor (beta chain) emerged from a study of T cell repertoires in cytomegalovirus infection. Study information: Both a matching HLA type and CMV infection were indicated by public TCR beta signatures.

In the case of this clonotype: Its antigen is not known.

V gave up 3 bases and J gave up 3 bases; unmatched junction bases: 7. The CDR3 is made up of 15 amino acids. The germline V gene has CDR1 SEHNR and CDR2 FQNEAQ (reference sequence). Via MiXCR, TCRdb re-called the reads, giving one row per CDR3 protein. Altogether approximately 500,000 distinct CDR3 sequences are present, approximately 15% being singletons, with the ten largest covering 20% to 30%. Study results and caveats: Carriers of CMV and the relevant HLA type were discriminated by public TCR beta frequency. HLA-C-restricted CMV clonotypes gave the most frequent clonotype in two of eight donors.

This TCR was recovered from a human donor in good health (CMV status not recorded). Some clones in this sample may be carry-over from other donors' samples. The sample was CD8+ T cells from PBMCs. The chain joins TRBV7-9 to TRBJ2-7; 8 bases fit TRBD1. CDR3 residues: CASSFSRGQSYEQYF. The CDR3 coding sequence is TGTGCCAGCAGCTTCTCCAGGGGGCAGAGCTACGAGCAGTACTTC.